This TCR beta chain was identified in a study of cytomegalovirus exposure and HLA in healthy donors. Trimming left V 3 bases short and J 8 bases short, with 16 bases between. This CDR3 comprises 14 residues. The germline V gene encodes CDR1 KGHSH and CDR2 LQKENI. Primers for the PCR totalled 60 Vbeta and 13 Jbeta. In the source study's methods: The authors later counted roughly 79 million unique TCR beta chains, roughly 10 million of them shared. Here immunoSEQ multiplex PCR was the method, and the copy in TCRdb shows in-frame clones only, minus some. That table is the source of V, J and clone size, and D and trimming were worked out from the DNA. The data contain 100,000 to 150,000 clones, roughly four fifths of them seen just once; the ten biggest clones take up 1.5% to 2%.

The rearrangement uses TRBV18 and TRBJ1-2; D might be TRBD1 (5 bases). This TCR derives from a man aged 40-49 years in good health and CMV-seronegative. The material sequenced was PBMCs. The CDR3 DNA follows: TGTGCCAGCTCACCGATCCCGGACATTCAGGGCTACACCTTC. Amino acids: CASSPIPDIQGYTF.